The 22 T cell receptor beta chains given below trace back to one sample, sequenced in a study of blood T cell repertoires in COVID-19. Sequencing was performed with immunoSEQ multiplex PCR; in TCRdb, only in-frame clones are kept and a portion is missing. The sample includes some 350,000 clones, around 87% of them seen just once. The sequencing sample was made of peripheral blood. The receptors derive from a human donor in a cohort sampled during active COVID-19.

V usage is TRBV2 and J usage is TRBJ2-3, with D unclear. CDR1 SNHLY and CDR2 FYNNEI come from the germline V gene. The CDR3 has 11 residues. The V end was cut by 7 bases, the J end by 5 bases, with 7 bases between. This CDR3 reads CASTQVDTQYF. CDR3 nucleotide sequence: TGTGCCAGCACACAAGTAGATACGCAGTATTTT.

The chain carries TRBV30 and TRBJ1-1; D is perhaps TRBD1 (6 bases). Trimming took 7 bases from V and 4 from J, leaving 22 bases between them. CDR1 GTSNPN and CDR2 SVGIG come from the germline V gene (reference sequence). The CDR3 sequence is 15 residues long. In DNA, the CDR3 is TGTGCCTCTGTCACAGGGAACGTTGACCGCACTGAAGCTTTCTTT. Protein sequence: CASVTGNVDRTEAFF.

The genes are TRBV9 and TRBJ1-2, with D possibly TRBD1 on 5 matching bases. The V and J ends lost 5 bases and 4 bases respectively, with 18 bases between them. CDR1 SGDLS and CDR2 YYNGEE come from the germline V gene. The CDR3 consists of 15 residues. Here the CDR3 DNA reads TGTGCCAGCAGGGATTCCTCGGGGGGAGGCTATGGCTACACCTTC. It encodes CASRDSSGGGYGYTF. Full variable domain (rest looked up from reference TRBV9 and TRBJ1-2): DSGVTQTPKHLITATGQRVTLRCSPRSGDLSVYWYQQSLDQGLQFLIQYYNGEERAKGNILERFSAQQFPDLHSELNLSSLELGDSALYFCASRDSSGGGYGYTFGSGTRLTVV.

The chain has TRBV6-5 and TRBJ1-4; no reliable D call. Germline CDR1 and CDR2: MNHEY and SVGAGI. CDR3 length: 14 amino acids. Between the trimmed V and J ends, which lost 8 bases and 0 bases, there was a span of 10 bases. The CDR3 bases are TGTGCCAGCGGTAGACAACCAACTAATGAAAAACTGTTTTTT. This codes for CASGRQPTNEKLFF.

The chain has TRBV30 and TRBJ1-2; D ambiguous. This CDR3 has 17 amino acids. Germline V gene sequence: CDR1 GTSNPN, CDR2 SVGIG (reference sequence). The ends were cut back, 0 bases at V and 4 bases at J, with 21 bases in the middle. This CDR3 reads CAWSVAFSGRVSYGYTF. Written as DNA, the CDR3 is TGTGCCTGGAGTGTAGCGTTTTCGGGGAGGGTGAGCTATGGCTACACCTTC.

This sequence joins TRBV6-5 and TRBJ1-6; 7 nucleotides line up with TRBD1. In germline, CDR1 is MNHEY, CDR2 SVGAGI. There are 16 residues in the CDR3. The ends lost 2 bases at V and 6 bases at J; junction bases unmatched: 7. The CDR3 region has the DNA TGTGCCAGCAGTTACGTCACAGGGGATCCTAATTCACCCCTCCACTTT. This sequence encodes CASSYVTGDPNSPLHF.

The table lists this clone with many counts. The chain carries TRBV30 and TRBJ2-2; D is possibly TRBD2 (6 bases). CDR3 length: 14 amino acids. Trimming cost V 5 bases and J 5 bases, with 15 bases left between them. Germline-derived CDR1 and CDR2 are GTSNPN and SVGIG (reference sequence). CDR3 residues: CAWGRLAMTGELFF. The CDR3, as DNA: TGTGCCTGGGGGAGGCTAGCGATGACCGGGGAGCTGTTTTTT. The full variable domain, completed using reference TRBV30 and TRBJ2-2, is SQTIHQWPATLVQPVGSPLSLECTVEGTSNPNLYWYRQAAGRGLQLLFYSVGIGQISSEVPQNLSASRPQDRQFILSSKKLLLSDSGFYLCAWGRLAMTGELFFGEGSRLTVL.

The chain is built from TRBV12-1 and TRBJ1-3; no DNA check was done on the table's D call, TRBD1. TRBV12-1 is a recognized pseudogene. This CDR3 region has 17 residues. CDR3 nucleotides: TGTGCCAGCAGCCCCCCGCAGGAATATTACTCTGGAAACACCATATATTTT. Translation: CASSPPQEYYSGNTIYF.

The gene calls are TRBV7-2 and TRBJ2-7; TRBD2 matches 9 bases. In germline, CDR1 is SGHTA, CDR2 FQGNSA. V was clipped by 3 bases and J by 2 bases; unmatched bases: 2. This CDR3 is built from 14 residues. The CDR3 DNA is TGTGCCAGCAGCTTCACTAGCGGGCCCTACGAGCAGTACTTC. Its protein is CASSFTSGPYEQYF.

The V call is TRBV9, the J call TRBJ2-5; 9 nucleotides agree with TRBD1. J lost 5 bases, V lost 2 bases, and 4 bases had no gene match. The CDR3 contains 14 residues. Germline-derived CDR1 and CDR2 are SGDLS and YYNGEE. Here the CDR3 reads CASSVGQGLETQYF. CDR3 DNA: TGTGCCAGCAGCGTTGGACAGGGGTTGGAGACCCAGTACTTC.

The count of this clone is one. The genes are TRBV19 and TRBJ2-3; 14 bases are shared with TRBD2. CDR3 length equals 17 residues. Germline lookup yields CDR1 LNHDA and CDR2 SQIVND (reference sequence). J was trimmed by 5 bases and V by 5 bases; bases with no gene match: 9. This CDR3 reads CASSPRLAGGRLDTQYF. The CDR3 DNA follows: TGTGCCAGTAGTCCAAGACTAGCGGGAGGGCGGCTAGATACGCAGTATTTT.

The CDR3 sequence: CAISGRLAGEAEQFF. CDR3 DNA: TGTGCCATCAGTGGGAGACTAGCGGGAGAGGCTGAGCAGTTCTTC. The rearrangement links TRBV10-3 to TRBJ2-1; 12 bases align to TRBD2. Germline CDR1 ENHRY, CDR2 SYGVKD. This CDR3 is built from 15 residues. The trim removed 4 bases at V and 9 bases at J, leaving 7 bases unmatched.

V and J are TRBV5-4 and TRBJ1-1; TRBD1 aligns across 9 bases. The CDR3 extends over 14 amino acids. Looked up from germline, CDR1 is SGHNT and CDR2 is YYREEE (reference sequence). V was clipped by 4 bases and J by 5 bases; unmatched bases: 6. The chain's CDR3 is CASSDGQGRTEAFF. CDR3 DNA: TGTGCCAGCAGCGACGGACAGGGGAGGACTGAAGCTTTCTTT.

In this sample, this clone turned up a few times. The chain links TRBV10-3 to TRBJ1-4, with D unclear. Germline V gene sequence: CDR1 ENHRY, CDR2 SYGVKD. V shed 10 bases and J shed 8 bases, with 20 bases lying between them. This CDR3 spans 14 amino acids. The CDR3 bases are TGTGCCACTTCGACATGGGTCTTTCCCGAAAAACTGTTTTTT. The encoded protein is CATSTWVFPEKLFF.

The genes are TRBV11-2 and TRBJ1-1; D is ambiguous. CDR1 is SGHAT and CDR2 is FQNNGV in the germline V gene. V was pared by 6 bases and J by 0 bases, with 20 bases between. This CDR3 contains 17 residues. The chain's CDR3 is CASRSMTSPPMNTEAFF. The CDR3 DNA sequence: TGTGCCAGCAGATCAATGACAAGCCCACCCATGAACACTGAAGCTTTCTTT.

This clone was detected only a few times. The chain combines TRBV2 with TRBJ2-7; 11 positions agree with TRBD1. This CDR3 comprises 19 residues. With V trimmed by 6 bases and J by 2 bases, 18 bases remained unmatched. Germline assignment: CDR1 SNHLY and CDR2 FYNNEI. The CDR3 DNA follows: TGTGCCAGCAGGTCCCCGAGCTCGGACAGGGGGCACGACCCCTACGAGCAGTACTTC. Protein: CASRSPSSDRGHDPYEQYF.

J is TRBJ2-1 and V is TRBV7-6; TRBD2 agrees at 8 bases. V was clipped by 1 base and J by 7 bases; unmatched bases: 6. The CDR3 covers 15 residues. The germline CDR1 and CDR2 sequences are SGHVS and FNYEAQ. The CDR3 region is CASSLGGGGRNEQFF. The CDR3, as DNA: TGTGCCAGCAGCTTAGGTGGAGGCGGGAGGAATGAGCAGTTCTTC.

A word on this clone: Distinct nucleotide sequences in the sample also encode this CDR3. This rearrangement joins TRBV5-1 to TRBJ1-1; TRBD1 matches 8 bases. This CDR3 spans 16 amino acids. CDR1 is SGHRS, CDR2 YFSETQ, per germline. J lost 0 bases, V lost 4 bases, and 8 bases had no gene match. The CDR3 spells CASSLGTGILNTEAFF. The CDR3 nucleotides are TGCGCCAGCAGCCTGGGGACAGGAATCTTGAACACTGAAGCTTTCTTT.

As to this clone: Other DNA sequences from this sample encode an identical CDR3 as well. V and J are TRBV19 and TRBJ1-3; D call uncertain. Germline CDR1 reads LNHDA; CDR2 reads SQIVND (reference sequence). This CDR3 has 13 amino acids. Trimming removed 3 bases at V and 4 bases at J, with 7 bases between. The CDR3 region has the DNA TGTGCCAGTAGTATCTACCCGGGAAACACCATATATTTT. Translated, it gives CASSIYPGNTIYF.

This clone occurred many times. The chain is built from TRBV5-1 and TRBJ2-3; possible D gene TRBD2, 5 bases. Trimming took off 4 bases at V and 2 bases at J, with 17 bases between the two ends. The CDR3 has 16 amino acids. CDR1 is SGHRS, CDR2 YFSETQ, per germline. CDR3 DNA: TGCGCCAGCAGCCTAACCCACTCAGCGGCCACAGATACGCAGTATTTT. It is translated as CASSLTHSAATDTQYF. The entire variable domain, with the rest obtained from reference TRBV5-1 and TRBJ2-3, is as follows: KAGVTQTPRYLIKTRGQQVTLSCSPISGHRSVSWYQQTPGQGLQFLFEYFSETQRNKGNFPGRFSGRQFSNSRSEMNVSTLELGDSALYLCASSLTHSAATDTQYFGPGTRLTVL.

This chain links TRBV4-1 with TRBJ2-5; 8 nucleotides agree with TRBD1. Trimming removed 1 base from V and 3 bases from J; junction bases left unmatched: 4. The CDR3 extends over 15 amino acids. Germline lookup yields CDR1 MGHRA and CDR2 YSYEKL. CDR3 sequence reads: CASSQVETGEETQYF. The DNA of the CDR3 is TGCGCCAGCAGCCAAGTAGAGACAGGGGAAGAGACCCAGTACTTC.

This clone has only a few counts. The chain combines TRBV30 with TRBJ1-2, with TRBD1 identical over 11 bases. Germline values: CDR1 GTSNPN, CDR2 SVGIG (reference sequence). V shed 4 bases, J shed 5 bases, and the junction held 6 bases outside the gene matches. The CDR3 is 14 residues long. The CDR3 loop is CAWTGQGAQYGYTF. The CDR3 nucleotides are TGTGCCTGGACCGGACAGGGGGCGCAATATGGCTACACCTTC.